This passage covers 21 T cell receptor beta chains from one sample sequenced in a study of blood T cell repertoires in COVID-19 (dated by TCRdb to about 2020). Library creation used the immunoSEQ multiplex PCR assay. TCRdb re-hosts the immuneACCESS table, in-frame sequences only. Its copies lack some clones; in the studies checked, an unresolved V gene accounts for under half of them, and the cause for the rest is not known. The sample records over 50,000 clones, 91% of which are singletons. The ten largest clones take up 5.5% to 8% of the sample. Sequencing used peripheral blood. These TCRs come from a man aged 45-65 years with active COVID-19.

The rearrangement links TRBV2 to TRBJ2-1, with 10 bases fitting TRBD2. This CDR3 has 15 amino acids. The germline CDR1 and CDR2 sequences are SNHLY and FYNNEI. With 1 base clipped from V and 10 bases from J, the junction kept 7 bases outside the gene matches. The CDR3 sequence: CASSEGSGRTGEQFF. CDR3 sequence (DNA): TGTGCCAGCAGTGAAGGTAGCGGGAGGACTGGGGAGCAGTTCTTC.

The CDR3 loop reads CASSSRGQVQETQYF. The CDR3 coding sequence is TGTGCCAGCAGCTCGCGGGGACAGGTCCAAGAGACCCAGTACTTC. J is TRBJ2-5 and V is TRBV7-9, with 8 bases matching TRBD1. The CDR3 consists of 15 residues. Trimming took 4 bases from V and 1 from J; bases not matched to a gene: 5. Germline V gene lookup returns CDR1 SEHNR and CDR2 FQNEAQ (reference sequence).

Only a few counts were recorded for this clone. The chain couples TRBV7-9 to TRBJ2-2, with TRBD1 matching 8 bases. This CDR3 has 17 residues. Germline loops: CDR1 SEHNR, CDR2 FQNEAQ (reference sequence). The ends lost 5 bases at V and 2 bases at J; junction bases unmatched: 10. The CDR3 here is CASSQRGQGHNTGELFF. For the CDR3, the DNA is TGTGCCAGCAGCCAAAGAGGACAGGGCCACAACACCGGGGAGCTGTTTTTT.

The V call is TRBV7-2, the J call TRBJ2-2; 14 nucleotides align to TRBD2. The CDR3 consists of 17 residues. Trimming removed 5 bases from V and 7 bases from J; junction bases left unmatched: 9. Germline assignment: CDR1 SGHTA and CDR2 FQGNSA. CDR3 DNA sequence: TGTGCCAGCAGCCAACCTGCCGGGACTAGCGGGAGCGGGGAGCTGTTTTTT. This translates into CASSQPAGTSGSGELFF. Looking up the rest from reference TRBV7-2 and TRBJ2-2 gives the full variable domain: GAGVSQSPSNKVTEKGKDVELRCDPISGHTALYWYRQSLGQGLEFLIYFQGNSAPDKSGLPSDRFSAERTGGSVSTLTIQRTQQEDSAVYLCASSQPAGTSGSGELFFGEGSRLTVL.

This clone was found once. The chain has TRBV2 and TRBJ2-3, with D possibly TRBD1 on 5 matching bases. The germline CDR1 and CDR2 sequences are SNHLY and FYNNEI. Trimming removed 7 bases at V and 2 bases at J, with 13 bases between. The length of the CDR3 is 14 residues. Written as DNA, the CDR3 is TGTGCCAGCACGCGACAGACAAACACAGATACGCAGTATTTT. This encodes CASTRQTNTDTQYF.

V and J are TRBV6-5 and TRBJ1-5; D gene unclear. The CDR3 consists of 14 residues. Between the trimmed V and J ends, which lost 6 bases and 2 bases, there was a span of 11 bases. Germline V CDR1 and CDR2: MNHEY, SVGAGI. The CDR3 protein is CASSPRWGNQPQHF. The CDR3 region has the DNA TGTGCCAGCAGCCCCAGGTGGGGCAATCAGCCCCAGCATTTT.

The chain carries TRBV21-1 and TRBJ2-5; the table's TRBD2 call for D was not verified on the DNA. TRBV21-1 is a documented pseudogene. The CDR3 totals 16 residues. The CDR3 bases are TGTGCCAGCAGCAAAGAACGGCTAGCTGCTAGGAAGACCCAGTACTTC. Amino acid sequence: CASSKERLAARKTQYF.

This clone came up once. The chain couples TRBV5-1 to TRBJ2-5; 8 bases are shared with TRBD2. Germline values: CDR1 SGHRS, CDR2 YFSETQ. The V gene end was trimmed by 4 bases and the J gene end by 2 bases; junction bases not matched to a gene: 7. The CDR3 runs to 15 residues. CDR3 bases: TGCGCCAGCAGCCCCGGGATAGCGGGACAAGAGACCCAGTACTTC. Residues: CASSPGIAGQETQYF.

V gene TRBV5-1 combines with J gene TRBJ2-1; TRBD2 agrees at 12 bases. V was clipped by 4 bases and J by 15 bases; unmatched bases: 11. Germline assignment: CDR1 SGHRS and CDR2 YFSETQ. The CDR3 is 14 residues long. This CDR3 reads CASSPGTSGQTGFF. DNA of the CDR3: TGCGCCAGCAGCCCTGGGACTAGCGGGCAGACTGGGTTCTTC.

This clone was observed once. CDR3 coding DNA: TGTGCCAGTAGCCCTGACAGGAGCTCTGGAAACACCATATATTTT. Its translation is CASSPDRSSGNTIYF. J is TRBJ1-3 and V is TRBV19, with a weak D call TRBD1 (6 bases). CDR3 length equals 15 residues. CDR1 LNHDA and CDR2 SQIVND come from the germline V gene (reference sequence). The V end was cut by 6 bases, the J end by 0 bases, with 12 bases between.

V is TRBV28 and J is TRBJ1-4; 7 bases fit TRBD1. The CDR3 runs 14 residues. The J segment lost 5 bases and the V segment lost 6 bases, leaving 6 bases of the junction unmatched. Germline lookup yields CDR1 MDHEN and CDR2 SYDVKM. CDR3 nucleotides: TGTGCCAGCAGCAAGACAGGGTACAATGAAAAACTGTTTTTT. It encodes CASSKTGYNEKLFF.

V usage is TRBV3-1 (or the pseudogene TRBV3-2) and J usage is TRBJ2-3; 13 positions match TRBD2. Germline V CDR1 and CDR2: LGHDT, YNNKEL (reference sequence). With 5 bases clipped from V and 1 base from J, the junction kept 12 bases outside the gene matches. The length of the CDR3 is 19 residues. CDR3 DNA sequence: TGTGCCAGCAGCGACGGACTAGCGGGAGTAATTTCAGGCACAGATACGCAGTATTTT. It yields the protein CASSDGLAGVISGTDTQYF.

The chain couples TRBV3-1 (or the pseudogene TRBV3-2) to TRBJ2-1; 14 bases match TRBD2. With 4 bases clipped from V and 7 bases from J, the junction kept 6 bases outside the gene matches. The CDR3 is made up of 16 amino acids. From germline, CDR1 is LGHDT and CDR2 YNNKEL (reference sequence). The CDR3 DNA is TGTGCCAGCAGCCCCCGACTAGCGGGAGGGGGAAATGAGCAGTTCTTC. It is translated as CASSPRLAGGGNEQFF.

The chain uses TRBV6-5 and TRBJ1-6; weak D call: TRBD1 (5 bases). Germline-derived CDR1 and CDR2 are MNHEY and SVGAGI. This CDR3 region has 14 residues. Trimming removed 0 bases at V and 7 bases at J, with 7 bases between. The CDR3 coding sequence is TGTGCCAGCAGTTACTCGGCAGGGAATTCACCCCTCCACTTT. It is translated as CASSYSAGNSPLHF.

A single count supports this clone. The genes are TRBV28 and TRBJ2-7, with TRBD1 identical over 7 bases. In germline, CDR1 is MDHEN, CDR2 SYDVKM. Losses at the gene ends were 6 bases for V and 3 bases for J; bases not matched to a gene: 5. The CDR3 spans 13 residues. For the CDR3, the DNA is TGTGCCAGCAGAAGGACAGGTAGCTACGAGCAGTACTTC. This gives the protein CASRRTGSYEQYF.

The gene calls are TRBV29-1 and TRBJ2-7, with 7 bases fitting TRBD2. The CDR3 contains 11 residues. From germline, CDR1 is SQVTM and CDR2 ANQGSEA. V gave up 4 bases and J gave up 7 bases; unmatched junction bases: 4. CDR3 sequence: CSVAGGGEQYF. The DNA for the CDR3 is TGCAGCGTTGCGGGGGGTGGTGAGCAGTACTTC.

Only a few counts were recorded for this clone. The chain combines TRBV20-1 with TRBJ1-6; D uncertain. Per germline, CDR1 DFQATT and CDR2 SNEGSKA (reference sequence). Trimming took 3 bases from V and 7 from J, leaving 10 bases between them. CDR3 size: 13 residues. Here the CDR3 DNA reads TGCAGTGCTAGTCTCCGGGAGAATTCACCCCTCCACTTT. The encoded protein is CSASLRENSPLHF.

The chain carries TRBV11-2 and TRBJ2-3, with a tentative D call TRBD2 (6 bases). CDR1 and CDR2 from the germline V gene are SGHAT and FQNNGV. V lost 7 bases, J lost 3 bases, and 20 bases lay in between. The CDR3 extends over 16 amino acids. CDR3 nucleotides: TGTGCCAGCACCCCCCGGGGGTACGTTCGGACAGATACGCAGTATTTT. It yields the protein CASTPRGYVRTDTQYF. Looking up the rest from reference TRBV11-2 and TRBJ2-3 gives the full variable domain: EAGVAQSPRYKIIEKRQSVAFWCNPISGHATLYWYQQILGQGPKLLIQFQNNGVVDDSQLPKDRFSAERLKGVDSTLKIQPAKLEDSAVYLCASTPRGYVRTDTQYFGPGTRLTVL.

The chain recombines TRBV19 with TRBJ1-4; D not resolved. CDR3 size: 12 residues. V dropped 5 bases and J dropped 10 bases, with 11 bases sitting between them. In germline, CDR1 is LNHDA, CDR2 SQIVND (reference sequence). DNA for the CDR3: TGTGCCAGTAGTTATAAGGAGAGAAAACTGTTTTTT. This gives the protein CASSYKERKLFF.

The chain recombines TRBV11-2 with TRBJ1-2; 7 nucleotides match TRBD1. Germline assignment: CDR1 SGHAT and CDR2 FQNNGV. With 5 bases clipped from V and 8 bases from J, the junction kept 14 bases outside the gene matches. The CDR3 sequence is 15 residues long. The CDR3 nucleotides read TGTGCCAGCAGCCCGTACACCGGGACAGTTCTCGGCTACACCTTC. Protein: CASSPYTGTVLGYTF.

CDR3 nucleotides: TGCGCCAGCGCAGGGGGCGTGATGAACACTGAAGCTTTCTTT. Amino acid sequence: CASAGGVMNTEAFF. The chain is built from TRBV5-1 and TRBJ1-1, with 8 bases fitting TRBD1. The CDR3 has 14 residues. J lost 0 bases, V lost 7 bases, and 5 bases had no gene match. The germline gives CDR1 SGHRS, CDR2 YFSETQ.